This is a list of T cell receptor beta chains from one sample in a study of blood T cell repertoires in COVID-19. Only in-frame clones appear in the TCRdb table, and some are missing; sequencing was by immunoSEQ multiplex PCR. There are roughly 250,000 clones in the sample; about 80% occur only once, and 7.5% to 9% lies in the top ten. Input material: peripheral blood. The receptors originated from a human donor in a cohort sampled during active COVID-19. The CDR3 runs from the conserved cysteine through the conserved F or W. The D gene is left open where the match is weak. Clone size is not always given. Where it is, it says once, few, many or a class for expanded clones.

CDR3nt	CDR3aa	abundance	d_gene	len	v_gene	j_gene
TGTGCCAGCAGTGACTCAGGGGGGGGATATGGCTACACCTTC	CASSDSGGGYGYTF	-	TRBD1	14	TRBV6-6	TRBJ1-2
TGCGCCAGCAGCAAAGGACAGGGATATATGAACACTGAAGCTTTCTTT	CASSKGQGYMNTEAFF	few	TRBD1	16	TRBV5-1	TRBJ1-1
TGCGCCAGCAGCTTGGGAGGACTAGCGGGAGGGTCCCCCTCCTACAATGAGCAGTTCTTC	CASSLGGLAGGSPSYNEQFF	-	TRBD2	20	TRBV5-1	TRBJ2-1
TGCAGCGCCCGACAGGGACTTAATGAAAAACTGTTTTTT	CSARQGLNEKLFF	-	TRBD1	13	TRBV29-1	TRBJ1-4
TGTGCCAGAACGAAGCAATCCGGAAACACCATATATTTT	CARTKQSGNTIYF	-	-	13	TRBV21-1	TRBJ1-3
TGCAGCGCCGAGCCCGGCTACACCTTC	CSAEPGYTF	-	-	9	TRBV29-1	TRBJ1-2
TGCGCCAGCAGGGGGCCGTTGAGTGCCCAGACTAATCAGCCCCAGCATTTT	CASRGPLSAQTNQPQHF	-	-	17	TRBV10-1	TRBJ1-5
TGTGCCAGCAGTCCGCGGCACGACCTACAAGAGACCCAGTACTTC	CASSPRHDLQETQYF	-	-	15	TRBV3-1/TRBV3-2	TRBJ2-5
TGTGCCAGTAGTATCGTACCCAGGGGGCTATTATACAATGAGCAGTTCTTC	CASSIVPRGLLYNEQFF	once	TRBD1	17	TRBV19	TRBJ2-1
TGTGCCAGCAGCTTGACCCAGCGGGGGCTAGGTTACGAGCAGTACTTC	CASSLTQRGLGYEQYF	-	TRBD2	16	TRBV11-2	TRBJ2-7
TGCGCCAGCAGCTTGGCAGCGGGTCAGCCCCAGCATTTT	CASSLAAGQPQHF	-	-	13	TRBV5-1	TRBJ1-5
TGTGCCAGCAGCTCCCGAGAGGGCTTCCATCAGCCCCAGCATTTT	CASSSREGFHQPQHF	-	-	15	TRBV7-8	TRBJ1-5
TGCGCCAGCAGCCAAGAGGGGGGAGGTTGGGGGCAGCCCCAGCATTTT	CASSQEGGGWGQPQHF	-	-	16	TRBV4-1	TRBJ1-5
TGTGCCAGCAGCCACCTGGGGGGGACAGGGGAAGGTGAGCAGTACTTC	CASSHLGGTGEGEQYF	once	TRBD1	16	TRBV3-1/TRBV3-2	TRBJ2-7
TGTGCCAGCAGGGCTGGGACAGTTAGCAATCAGCCCCAGCATTTT	CASRAGTVSNQPQHF	-	TRBD1	15	TRBV2	TRBJ1-5
TGTGCCAGCAGCTCCCCAGGGGTTCCTGGTGAAAAACTGTTTTTT	CASSSPGVPGEKLFF	few	-	15	TRBV6-2/TRBV6-3	TRBJ1-4
TGTGCCAGCAGTTTCTCTTACAGGGGTGACGAGCAGTACTTC	CASSFSYRGDEQYF	-	TRBD1	14	TRBV27	TRBJ2-7
TGTGCCAGCAGCCAAGTGATCGGGGACTATGGCTACACCTTC	CASSQVIGDYGYTF	-	-	14	TRBV3-1/TRBV3-2	TRBJ1-2
TGTGCCAGCAGTGACTCAAAACGGACAGGTCGGGAGACCCAGTACTTC	CASSDSKRTGRETQYF	-	TRBD1	16	TRBV25-1	TRBJ2-5
TGTGCCAGCAGTTACTCGGGTGGGCCGAACACCGGGGAGCTGTTTTTT	CASSYSGGPNTGELFF	-	-	16	TRBV6-6	TRBJ2-2
TGCGCCAGCAGCCAAATGAGCGGGGGGGCCTTGAACGAGCAGTACTTC	CASSQMSGGALNEQYF	-	TRBD2	16	TRBV4-1	TRBJ2-7